This note documents a single TCR beta chain sequence. What antigen it recognizes has not been identified. No much larger clone is present one base from it, and per-base qualities are unavailable. The data originate from a study of Graves' ophthalmopathy and Graves' hyperthyroidism (dated by TCRdb to the late 2010s). About the study as a whole: Peripheral blood was collected at initial diagnosis, before any treatment. TCR beta repertoire signatures were used to distinguish Graves' ophthalmopathy from Graves' hyperthyroidism and to predict progression to ophthalmopathy. In total, some 140 blood samples were TCR-sequenced: roughly 45 ophthalmopathy, over 70 hyperthyroidism and some 17 hyperthyroidism-to-ophthalmopathy patients. To explore V-J signatures distinguishing ophthalmopathy from hyperthyroidism, a discovery set of under 110 patients (43 ophthalmopathy, over 55 stable hyperthyroidism) was enrolled. For independent validation, a separate cohort was made up of around 19 hyperthyroidism patients plus 17 patients who later progressed from hyperthyroidism to ophthalmopathy. T-cell repertoires of thyroid tissue and blood were compared in more than 5 hyperthyroidism patients. After sampling, hyperthyroidism patients received methimazole starting at 30 mg daily, and ophthalmopathy patients received high-dose intravenous methylprednisolone.

The ophthalmopathy patients had moderately to severely active disease, with a Clinical Activity Score of 3 or higher, a NOSPECS grade of 4 or higher, and a disease duration of less than 3 months. Patients with other autoimmune diseases, uncontrolled infections, pregnancy or lactation were excluded from the study. Diagnosis relied on clinical symptoms, serum thyroxine, TRAb, thyroid ultrasound and orbital computed tomography. Using Ficoll-Paque density gradient centrifugation, PBMCs were isolated from over 8.5 ml of fresh peripheral blood. Trizol reagent was used to extract the total RNA, and its quality was then checked on an Agilent 2100 Bioanalyzer. TCR beta CDR3 regions were amplified from RNA transcripts for repertoire sequencing. The first round was an RT-PCR using HTBI primers with the Qiagen OneStep RT-PCR kit, and this first round was followed by a second-round multiplex PCR, then size selection and purification. Libraries were sequenced on an Illumina HiSeq2000 using paired-end 100 bp reads. The paper's data handling went like this. SOAPnuke was used to process the reads, removing any read that contained adapters or uncalled bases, had a mean Phred below 15, or lacked an exact match to the constant primer or identifier. COPE v1.2.5 was used to merge high-quality paired reads. Clonotypes were defined as unique nucleotide sequences and were aligned to IMGT TRB V, D and J references using MiTCR v1.1. Only V-J combinations with frequency above 0.0001 were analysed, covering approximately 99% of repertoires. A TCR clonal expansion and chaos score per V-J combination was defined as the ratio of F50 clonal expansion to chaos observed in the TCRdist matrix. Welch's t-statistics and random forest were used to reduce features to some 13 V-J combinations, which were fed into a naive Bayes classifier. Thyroid-blood repertoire similarity was quantified with the Morisita-Horn index. Using fastp at Q25 and MiXCR, TCRdb reprocessed the public reads and kept productive beta chains. Each CDR3 protein appears once, grouped with its most common genes and DNA. These V and J calls rely on TCRdb rather than the paper's analysis. Across this sample there are 650,000 to 900,000 distinct CDR3 sequences, with 35% to 50% seen only once. The top ten constitute less than 55% of the sample.

CDR1 and CDR2 (WSHSY, SAAADI) derive from the germline V gene. V and J lose 6 bases and 3 bases, and a span of 15 bases separates them. Taken from cysteine to phenylalanine, the CDR3 has 14 residues. Just the 42-base CDR3 DNA is kept, in frame starting at base 1. What the authors observed across the whole study: In validation, the model predicted ophthalmopathy progression with 55% to 71% sensitivity and roughly 72% specificity; about a dozen predicted patients were CT-confirmed with GO in a median of about 7.1 months. Sample size was not predetermined statistically, and investigators were not blinded to group allocation. Among expanded thyroid clonotypes with frequency above 0.001, most also showed up in blood, which suggests that blood repertoires may reflect the thyroid immune response. In cross-validation, the 13-signature model distinguished ophthalmopathy from stable hyperthyroidism with about 88% sensitivity and around 81% specificity, and in the test set the corresponding values were 80% and 75%.

This receptor was obtained from an adult man with Graves' ophthalmopathy. Sequenced: peripheral blood. The rearranged chain carries TRBV10-2 and TRBJ2-7; TRBD2 is a possible D gene, resting on 5 matching bases. The nucleotide sequence reads as follows: TGCGCCAGCAGGGGTGCTGACTATGGCTACGAGCAGTACTTC. Its protein is CASRGADYGYEQYF.